A single sample gave rise to the 20 T cell receptor beta chains below, sequenced in a study of blood T cell repertoires in COVID-19. Profiled with immunoSEQ multiplex PCR; TCRdb holds only in-frame clones, not every one. Here the sample spans about 260,000 clones, about 89% being singletons. The sample comprised peripheral blood. The source is a woman in her 40s who had recovered from COVID-19.

With respect to this clone: This same CDR3 is encoded by further DNA sequences in the sample. The V call is TRBV7-9, the J call TRBJ2-3; D remains ambiguous. Per germline, CDR1 SEHNR and CDR2 FQNEAQ (reference sequence). The CDR3 contains 12 residues. With 5 bases removed from V and 0 bases from J, the gap between germline ends came to 3 bases. The CDR3 coding sequence is TGTGCCAGCAGCCAAAGCACAGATACGCAGTATTTT. Encoded protein: CASSQSTDTQYF.

The chain employs TRBV4-1 and TRBJ1-3, with D possibly being TRBD1 (6 bases). Trimming took 1 base from V and 0 from J, leaving 19 bases between them. CDR1 is MGHRA and CDR2 is YSYEKL in the germline V gene. The CDR3 length is 19 residues. The DNA for the CDR3 is TGCGCCAGCAGCCAAGCGCCGACAGGAGAATCAAGCTCTGGAAACACCATATATTTT. This gives the protein CASSQAPTGESSSGNTIYF.

This chain joins TRBV30 and TRBJ1-6, with 8 bases that match TRBD1. Looked up from germline, CDR1 is GTSNPN and CDR2 is SVGIG (reference sequence). This CDR3 is built from 16 residues. After removal of 4 bases from V and 14 bases from J, the junction contained 19 bases not matched to a gene. DNA of the CDR3: TGTGCCTGGACCACACAGGGGGGCCTGGGGACCTTAGCCCTCCACTTT. Encoded protein: CAWTTQGGLGTLALHF.

The V gene is TRBV19, the J gene TRBJ1-4, with D unresolved. V was clipped by 5 bases and J by 7 bases, with 20 bases between them. This CDR3 is 16 amino acids long. CDR1 is LNHDA, CDR2 SQIVND, per germline (reference sequence). CDR3 loop: CASSPRSIPISEKLFF. CDR3 in DNA: TGTGCCAGTAGTCCCCGGTCTATCCCTATCTCTGAAAAACTGTTTTTT.

The chain employs TRBV10-3 and TRBJ2-1, with D perhaps matching TRBD1 (7 bases). Germline V CDR1 and CDR2: ENHRY, SYGVKD. With 4 bases removed from V and 7 bases from J, the gap between germline ends came to 8 bases. The CDR3 spans 12 residues. The CDR3 loop is CAISAGGNEQFF. CDR3 DNA sequence: TGTGCCATCAGTGCAGGGGGGAATGAGCAGTTCTTC.

This clone was observed once. The chain employs TRBV7-9 and TRBJ2-2, with 7 bases identical to TRBD2. CDR1 is SEHNR and CDR2 is FQNEAQ in the germline V gene (reference sequence). The junction had 7 bases not matched to a gene; V was cut back by 5 bases and J by 4 bases. The length of the CDR3 is 15 residues. CDR3 protein: CASSLSGLLTGELFF. In DNA form, the CDR3 reads TGTGCCAGCAGCCTTAGCGGGCTTCTCACCGGGGAGCTGTTTTTT. Complete variable domain (other parts from reference TRBV7-9 and TRBJ2-2): DTGVSQNPRHKITKRGQNVTFRCDPISEHNRLYWYRQTLGQGPEFLTYFQNEAQLEKSRLLSDRFSAERPKGSFSTLEIQRTEQGDSAMYLCASSLSGLLTGELFFGEGSRLTVL.

This clone has a single count. This chain connects TRBV19 to TRBJ2-2; D gene uncertain. Trimming shortened V by 3 bases and J by 9 bases, and 17 bases separated the two germline ends. The CDR3 has 15 residues. Germline loops: CDR1 LNHDA, CDR2 SQIVND (reference sequence). For the CDR3, the DNA is TGTGCCAGTAGTATCCCTAGGTCGGTTATGCGGGAGCTGTTTTTT. Its protein product is CASSIPRSVMRELFF.

V usage is TRBV5-1 and J usage is TRBJ2-7; TRBD1 aligns across 10 bases. The germline gives CDR1 SGHRS, CDR2 YFSETQ. Unmatched junction bases numbered 9, after V lost 6 bases and J lost 12 bases. The CDR3 covers 12 residues. The CDR3 nucleotides are TGCGCCAGCAACTACGGGACAGGGGCTACGTACTTC. The encoded protein is CASNYGTGATYF.

The chain employs TRBV20-1 and TRBJ2-5; D perhaps matches TRBD2 (6 bases). In germline, CDR1 is DFQATT, CDR2 SNEGSKA (reference sequence). This CDR3 is 14 amino acids long. Trimming cost V 3 bases and J 2 bases, with 13 bases left between them. The CDR3 sequence is CSASLQRGQETQYF. CDR3 nucleotides: TGCAGTGCTAGTTTACAACGGGGGCAAGAGACCCAGTACTTC.

The chain joins TRBV6-5 to TRBJ1-2; no clear D. The CDR3 length is 14 residues. Trimming pared 0 bases from V and 7 bases from J, leaving 12 bases between. Germline CDR1 is MNHEY and CDR2 is SVGAGI. The CDR3 is CASSYSWSPGGYTF. In nucleotides, the CDR3 is TGTGCCAGCAGTTACTCGTGGTCTCCCGGTGGCTACACCTTC.

This chain links TRBV18 with TRBJ1-6; tentatively, D is TRBD1 (6 bases). V lost 3 bases to trimming and J lost 6 bases, with 15 bases between them. CDR3 length equals 16 residues. The germline V gene encodes CDR1 KGHSH and CDR2 LQKENI. CDR3 amino acids: CASSPALGGVNSPLHF. For the CDR3, the DNA is TGTGCCAGCTCACCCGCTCTAGGGGGGGTTAATTCACCCCTCCACTTT.

This clone was observed a single time. V and J are TRBV4-3 and TRBJ1-4; the D gene is possibly TRBD1 (6 bases). CDR1 is LGHNA and CDR2 is YSLEER in the germline V gene. Trimming took 3 bases from V and 4 from J, leaving 15 bases between them. The CDR3 runs 16 residues. The CDR3 is CASSHRGGAINEKLFF. The CDR3, as DNA: TGCGCCAGCAGCCACAGGGGTGGAGCAATTAATGAAAAACTGTTTTTT.

This clone was recorded a few times. V gene TRBV3-1 (or the pseudogene TRBV3-2) combines with J gene TRBJ2-1; TRBD2 aligns across 7 bases. V shed 1 base and J 9 bases; nucleotides not matched to a gene: 15. The CDR3 has 17 residues. Looked up from germline, CDR1 is LGHDT and CDR2 is YNNKEL (reference sequence). In nucleotides, the CDR3 is TGTGCCAGCAGCCAAGGGTCCGGAGCGGGGCTTTGGTGTGAGCAGTTCTTC. Protein product: CASSQGSGAGLWCEQFF.

J is TRBJ2-1 and V is TRBV10-2; 9 bases match TRBD2. In germline, CDR1 is WSHSY, CDR2 SAAADI. The CDR3 runs to 15 residues. The junction had 2 bases not matched to a gene; V was cut back by 3 bases and J by 2 bases. This CDR3 reads CASSDSGGPYNEQFF. The CDR3 nucleotides read TGCGCCAGCAGTGATAGCGGGGGCCCCTACAATGAGCAGTTCTTC.

This clone was observed once. The V and J genes are TRBV3-1 (or the pseudogene TRBV3-2) and TRBJ2-5; 8 positions match TRBD2. The V and J ends lost 0 bases and 4 bases, in that order; junction bases with no gene match: 19. The length of the CDR3 is 20 residues. Germline CDR1 LGHDT, CDR2 YNNKEL (reference sequence). CDR3 amino acids: CASSQDRGGALGFKRETQYF. Here the CDR3 DNA reads TGTGCCAGCAGCCAAGATCGGGGGGGGGCGCTTGGTTTTAAGAGAGAGACCCAGTACTTC.

The chain combines TRBV15 with TRBJ2-4; TRBD1 matches 9 bases. Germline V gene data show CDR1 as LNHNV and CDR2 as YYDKDF (reference sequence). The CDR3 length is 16 residues. V lost 1 base and J lost 8; bases outside the gene matches: 9. CDR3 sequence: CATSRAPGQGRDIQYF. The CDR3 DNA reads as TGTGCCACCAGCAGAGCGCCGGGACAGGGTAGGGACATTCAGTACTTC.

In DNA, the CDR3 is TGTGCCAGCAGCTTATTAGGGCCGGGGAGGGAGCAGTACTTC. It codes for CASSLLGPGREQYF. The V gene is TRBV7-8, the J gene TRBJ2-7; TRBD2 might be the D (6 bases). V lost 2 bases to trimming and J lost 7 bases, with 15 bases between them. Germline CDR1 SGHVS, CDR2 FQNEAQ. The CDR3 is 14 residues long.

This clone was seen once. The genes are TRBV10-2 and TRBJ1-1; weak D call: TRBD1 (6 bases). Germline CDR1 WSHSY, CDR2 SAAADI. This CDR3 contains 15 residues. The germline V and J ends were trimmed by 7 bases and 0 bases, with 15 bases remaining between them. The CDR3 reads CASTDPGHLNTEAFF. CDR3 coding DNA: TGCGCCAGCACCGACCCGGGACACTTGAACACTGAAGCTTTCTTT.

This sequence joins TRBV5-1 and TRBJ1-3, with D unclear. The CDR3 contains 16 residues. With 2 bases removed from V and 1 base from J, the gap between germline ends came to 13 bases. Germline V gene lookup returns CDR1 SGHRS and CDR2 YFSETQ. CDR3 amino acids: CASSFLTRASGNTIYF. CDR3 in DNA: TGCGCCAGCAGCTTTCTTACTCGAGCTTCTGGAAACACCATATATTTT.

The chain is built from TRBV19 and TRBJ2-2; the D gene is possibly TRBD2 (5 bases). CDR1 and CDR2 (germline): LNHDA, SQIVND (reference sequence). The CDR3 has 14 residues. Trimming left V 4 bases short and J 6 bases short, with 12 bases between. The CDR3: CASSRENPPGELFF. CDR3 bases: TGTGCCAGTAGTAGGGAGAACCCCCCCGGGGAGCTGTTTTTT.